This entry concerns a single T cell receptor (beta chain). The data originate from a study of blood T cell repertoires in COVID-19. TCRdb keeps only in-frame clones here, not all; method: immunoSEQ multiplex PCR. The sample has about 49,000 clones, 81% seen once; the top ten hold about 20%. Trimming shortened V by 2 bases and J by 2 bases, and 13 bases separated the two germline ends. The length of the CDR3 is 15 residues. Looked up from germline, CDR1 is MNHNY and CDR2 is SVGAGI (reference sequence). Sequenced: peripheral blood. This chain connects TRBV6-6 to TRBJ2-7; D unresolved. This TCR came from a woman older than 75 with COVID-19, enrolled during active disease. In DNA, the CDR3 is TGTGCCAGCAGTTACCCGGCGGATAGGACCTACGAGCAGTACTTC. Amino acids: CASSYPADRTYEQYF.